This T cell receptor beta chain was sequenced for a study of blood T cells in healthy people across ages. As for the study in general: The template switching approach captured approximately one barcoded beta molecule for every two T cells.

Alongside a J-beta primer mix, a sample-barcoded 5' primer served in a second PCR lasting about 7 to 11 cycles. TCRdb reprocessed the 5' RACE reads via MiXCR and lists one record per CDR3 protein. The sample consists of approximately 780,000 distinct CDR3 sequences, roughly 24% of them appearing once. It was around 10 milliliters of peripheral blood that were drawn from each donor. Study-wide findings and caveats: Significant beta diversity loss was already apparent by age about 39, declining roughly linearly.

This clonotype has more than one count but fewer than ten. Its antigen is unidentified. The CDR3 is made up of 14 amino acids. Trimming cost V 2 bases and J 2 bases, with 9 bases left between them. The germline V gene has CDR1 MGHRA and CDR2 YSYEKL. These data also formed part of another study, on T cells of mothers and their children. From that second work: Related mother-child pairs showed slightly, non-significantly higher overlap than unrelated pairs.

Sample: blood. The chain links TRBV4-1 to TRBJ2-5; D gene ambiguous. The receptor comes from a boy younger than 18 in good health. The CDR3 DNA follows: TGCGCCAGCAGCCAATCGCGTACTCAAGAGACCCAGTACTTC. Translating gives CASSQSRTQETQYF.